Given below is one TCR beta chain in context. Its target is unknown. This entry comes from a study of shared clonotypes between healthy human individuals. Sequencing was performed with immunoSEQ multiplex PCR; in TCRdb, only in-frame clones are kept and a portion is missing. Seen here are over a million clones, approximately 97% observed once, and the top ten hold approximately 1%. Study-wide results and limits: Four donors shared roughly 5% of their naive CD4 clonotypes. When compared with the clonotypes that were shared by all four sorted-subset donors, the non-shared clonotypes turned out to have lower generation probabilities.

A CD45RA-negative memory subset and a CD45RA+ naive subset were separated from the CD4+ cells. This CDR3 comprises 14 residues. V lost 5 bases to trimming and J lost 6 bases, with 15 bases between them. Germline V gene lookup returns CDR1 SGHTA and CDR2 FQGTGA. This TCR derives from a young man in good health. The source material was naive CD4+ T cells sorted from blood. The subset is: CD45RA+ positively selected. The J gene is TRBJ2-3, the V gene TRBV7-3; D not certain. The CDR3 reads CASSLDPTTDTQYF. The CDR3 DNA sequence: TGTGCCAGCAGCCTAGACCCCACAACTGATACGCAGTATTTT. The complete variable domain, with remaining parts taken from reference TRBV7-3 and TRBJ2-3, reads GAGVSQTPSNKVTEKGKYVELRCDPISGHTALYWYRQSLGQGPEFLIYFQGTGAADDSGLPNDRFFAVRPEGSVSTLKIQRTERGDSAVYLCASSLDPTTDTQYFGPGTRLTVL.